Detailed here is one T cell receptor (beta chain). This sample was taken from a study of spatial heterogeneity in lung cancer. For the study at large: Detection consistently captured more beta-chain sequences than alpha-chain sequences. Unique TCR and UMI combinations averaged more than ten appearances each in raw reads.

All TCR cDNA molecules were individually tagged with a unique molecular identifier. TCRdb re-called the 5' RACE reads with MiXCR, one entry per CDR3 protein. The sample has some 47,000 distinct CDR3 sequences; over 5.5% are singletons. The CDR3 extends over 15 amino acids. Germline CDR1 and CDR2: SGHVS and FNYEAQ. The V segment lost 5 bases and the J segment 2 bases; nucleotides outside the gene matches: 3. Stated time point: sample taken at primary tumor resection. Whole RNA obtained from tumor, nontumor lung or frozen PBMC underwent sequencing without sorting. Untreated early-stage non-small cell lung cancer patients, around 70 in total, were the donors.

The sequence was obtained from a female donor with early-stage non-small cell lung cancer. The input for sequencing was PBMCs, taken at surgery. The chain uses TRBV7-6 and TRBJ2-2; TRBD1 aligns across 9 bases. Written as DNA, the CDR3 is TGTGCCAGCAGCCCGGGACAGGGAAACACCGGGGAGCTGTTTTTT. It yields the protein CASSPGQGNTGELFF.